The 18 T cell receptor beta chains reported below all come from one sample, sequenced in a study of shared clonotypes between healthy human individuals. The method was immunoSEQ multiplex PCR; TCRdb's version includes in-frame clones alone and lacks a portion of them. The data show 1.6 million or so clones, approximately 97% seen once. Sequencing was done on a sample of naive CD4+ T cells sorted from blood. As to subset: CD45RA+ positively selected. The origin of the receptors is a man aged 25-40 years in good health.

The rearrangement links TRBV5-6 to TRBJ2-2; D is undetermined. CDR3 length: 16 residues. Germline assignment: CDR1 SGHDT and CDR2 YYEEEE. The germline V and J ends were trimmed by 1 base and 4 bases, with 14 bases remaining between them. CDR3 coding DNA: TGTGCCAGCAGCTTGAAGACCTATTACCCCACCGGGGAGCTGTTTTTT. Protein product: CASSLKTYYPTGELFF.

The CDR3 loop is CASSPRTGNEKLFF. The CDR3 region has the DNA TGCGCCAGCAGCCCCCGGACGGGTAATGAAAAACTGTTTTTT. J is TRBJ1-4 and V is TRBV5-1, with D unclear. V lost 4 bases to trimming and J lost 4 bases, with 11 bases between them. Germline CDR1 reads SGHRS; CDR2 reads YFSETQ. The CDR3 covers 14 residues.

The chain carries TRBV10-2 and TRBJ1-1; 9 bases agree with TRBD1. The CDR3 runs to 14 residues. Per germline, CDR1 WSHSY and CDR2 SAAADI. With 3 bases clipped from V and 5 bases from J, the junction kept 4 bases outside the gene matches. CDR3 amino acids: CASSENRGPTEAFF. DNA of the CDR3: TGCGCCAGCAGTGAAAACAGGGGGCCTACTGAAGCTTTCTTT.

V gene TRBV5-5 combines with J gene TRBJ1-1; the D is unclear. This CDR3 has 14 amino acids. The V end lost 4 bases, the J end lost 4 bases, and 14 bases lay between the germline ends. Germline loops: CDR1 SGHKS, CDR2 YYEKEE (reference sequence). CDR3: CASSELGVSTEAFF. DNA for the CDR3: TGTGCCAGCAGCGAACTTGGGGTGAGCACTGAAGCTTTCTTT.

V gene TRBV9 combines with J gene TRBJ2-2; no reliable D call. Germline CDR1 reads SGDLS; CDR2 reads YYNGEE. The CDR3 spans 13 residues. Trimming removed 4 bases from V and 6 bases from J, with 10 bases in between. The CDR3 reads CASSPRLSGELFF. The CDR3 DNA reads TGTGCCAGCAGCCCCCGTTTGTCCGGGGAGCTGTTTTTT. Full variable domain (outside the CDR3, taken from reference TRBV9 and TRBJ2-2): DSGVTQTPKHLITATGQRVTLRCSPRSGDLSVYWYQQSLDQGLQFLIQYYNGEERAKGNILERFSAQQFPDLHSELNLSSLELGDSALYFCASSPRLSGELFFGEGSRLTVL.

The chain carries TRBV5-1 and TRBJ1-3; the D is unclear. V shed 4 bases and J shed 0 bases, with 8 bases lying between them. The germline gives CDR1 SGHRS, CDR2 YFSETQ. CDR3 length: 14 amino acids. CDR3 nucleotides: TGCGCCAGCAGCGCGGCGAGCTCTGGAAACACCATATATTTT. Translated, it gives CASSAASSGNTIYF.

In this sample, this clone turned up once. The rearrangement links TRBV19 to TRBJ2-1; TRBD2 agrees at 8 bases. The junction had 12 bases not matched to a gene; V was cut back by 7 bases and J by 7 bases. This CDR3 has 15 amino acids. Germline CDR1 reads LNHDA; CDR2 reads SQIVND (reference sequence). The CDR3 DNA reads TGTGCCAGTACGGGCGGGGGGCAAGGGGAAAATGAGCAGTTCTTC. It translates to CASTGGGQGENEQFF. The whole variable domain, filled in from reference TRBV19 and TRBJ2-1, reads DGGITQSPKYLFRKEGQNVTLSCEQNLNHDAMYWYRQDPGQGLRLIYYSQIVNDFQKGDIAEGYSVSREKKESFPLTVTSAQKNPTAFYLCASTGGGQGENEQFFGPGTRLTVL.

The J gene is TRBJ1-1, the V gene TRBV28, with D hard to call. V lost 4 bases to trimming and J lost 5 bases, with 11 bases between them. This CDR3 region has 13 residues. From germline, CDR1 is MDHEN and CDR2 SYDVKM. The CDR3 region is CASSSAGGTEAFF. CDR3 DNA sequence: TGTGCCAGCAGTTCGGCCGGCGGAACTGAAGCTTTCTTT.

The chain combines TRBV13 with TRBJ2-5; a weak D match, TRBD1 (6 bases). Germline V gene data show CDR1 as PRHDT and CDR2 as FYEKMQ (reference sequence). Trimming removed 5 bases from V and 4 bases from J, with 14 bases in between. The CDR3 runs to 14 residues. The CDR3 reads CASSPRRQAETQYF. For the CDR3, the DNA is TGTGCCAGCAGCCCGCGGAGACAGGCAGAGACCCAGTACTTC. Full variable domain (rest looked up from reference TRBV13 and TRBJ2-5): AAGVIQSPRHLIKEKRETATLKCYPIPRHDTVYWYQQGPGQDPQFLISFYEKMQSDKGSIPDRFSAQQFSDYHSELNMSSLELGDSALYFCASSPRRQAETQYFGPGTRLLVL.

V usage is TRBV5-6 and J usage is TRBJ1-1; weak D call: TRBD1 (5 bases). CDR1 and CDR2 from the germline V gene are SGHDT and YYEEEE. V was trimmed by 3 bases and J by 4 bases, leaving 13 bases between them. The CDR3 has 14 amino acids. CDR3 DNA sequence: TGTGCCAGCAGCTCCCTCAGGAGGGGCACTGAAGCTTTCTTT. Translated, it gives CASSSLRRGTEAFF.

V gene TRBV5-4 combines with J gene TRBJ1-4; D is uncertain. The V and J ends lost 0 bases and 2 bases respectively, with 8 bases between them. The CDR3 loop spans 15 amino acids. Germline-derived CDR1 and CDR2 are SGHNT and YYREEE (reference sequence). The DNA for the CDR3 is TGTGCCAGCAGCTTGGCGGGTGGCACTAATGAAAAACTGTTTTTT. This translates into CASSLAGGTNEKLFF.

The chain carries TRBV28 and TRBJ2-7; D perhaps matches TRBD1 (6 bases). The germline gives CDR1 MDHEN, CDR2 SYDVKM. The CDR3 is made up of 15 amino acids. V was trimmed by 7 bases and J by 3 bases, leaving 19 bases between them. The CDR3 DNA reads as TGTGCCAGCACTCCCGGACAGATAGATCACTACGAGCAGTACTTC. It codes for CASTPGQIDHYEQYF.

The rearrangement joins TRBV5-1 to TRBJ2-7; 11 nucleotides agree with TRBD1. Germline lookup yields CDR1 SGHRS and CDR2 YFSETQ. The V segment lost 2 bases and the J segment 3 bases; nucleotides outside the gene matches: 7. This CDR3 is 16 amino acids long. This chain's CDR3 is CASSFPRDRGDYEQYF. The DNA for the CDR3 is TGCGCCAGCAGCTTTCCCCGGGACAGGGGGGACTACGAGCAGTACTTC.

This chain links TRBV28 with TRBJ1-2; no firm D call. The CDR3 length is 13 residues. Germline loops: CDR1 MDHEN, CDR2 SYDVKM. V dropped 6 bases and J dropped 7 bases, with 15 bases sitting between them. Written as DNA, the CDR3 is TGTGCCAGCAGCCCCAGCTCTAGGACTGGCTACACCTTC. Residues: CASSPSSRTGYTF.

The chain has TRBV6-5 and TRBJ2-5; a possible D gene is TRBD1 (6 bases). Deletions cut 2 bases from V and 2 bases from J, with 12 bases between. The CDR3 length is 15 residues. CDR1 is MNHEY, CDR2 SVGAGI, per germline. The chain's CDR3 is CASSYTGQAQETQYF. As DNA, the CDR3 is TGTGCCAGCAGTTACACGGGACAAGCACAAGAGACCCAGTACTTC.

J is TRBJ2-7 and V is TRBV27; D ambiguous. V lost 2 bases, J lost 9 bases, and 17 bases lay in between. Germline-derived CDR1 and CDR2 are MNHEY and SMNVEV (reference sequence). This CDR3 contains 14 residues. This CDR3 reads CASSLQRESMGQYF. CDR3 coding DNA: TGTGCCAGCAGTTTACAACGAGAGAGCATGGGGCAGTACTTC.

This chain joins TRBV5-1 and TRBJ2-1, with D possibly TRBD2 on 7 matching bases. There are 14 residues in the CDR3. Germline CDR1 reads SGHRS; CDR2 reads YFSETQ. The V and J ends lost 0 bases and 8 bases respectively, with 12 bases between them. The CDR3 region has the DNA TGCGCCAGCAGCTTGGTAGGGGGGGCTTATGAGCAGTTCTTC. It yields the protein CASSLVGGAYEQFF.

J is TRBJ1-2 and V is TRBV6-5, with D tentatively TRBD1 (5 bases). V shed 4 bases and J shed 4 bases, with 10 bases lying between them. CDR3 size: 13 residues. CDR1 MNHEY and CDR2 SVGAGI come from the germline V gene. CDR3 nucleotide sequence: TGTGCCAGCAGTTCCGGGACGACCTATGGCTACACCTTC. Protein product: CASSSGTTYGYTF.